What follows are 12 T cell receptor beta chains derived from one specimen sequenced in a study of cytomegalovirus exposure and HLA in healthy donors. The protocol was immunoSEQ multiplex PCR, while the TCRdb copy is restricted to in-frame clones and leaves out a portion. The table has more than 110,000 clones, about four fifths seen once. Sequencing was performed on PBMCs. The origin of the receptors is a woman in her twenties or thirties in good health and CMV-seronegative.

Only one count was recorded for this clone. J is TRBJ2-5 and V is TRBV5-1; 7 bases are shared with TRBD1. The CDR3 totals 14 residues. CDR1 is SGHRS and CDR2 is YFSETQ in the germline V gene. V was pared by 4 bases and J by 3 bases, with 6 bases of the junction left unmatched. DNA for the CDR3: TGCGCCAGCAGCCAGGACGGGACAGAAGAGACCCAGTACTTC. This encodes CASSQDGTEETQYF.

At least ten counts were recorded for this clone. The chain combines TRBV2 with TRBJ2-6, with a possible D match to TRBD1 (6 bases). The germline V gene encodes CDR1 SNHLY and CDR2 FYNNEI. Deletions cut 4 bases from V and 0 bases from J, with 13 bases between. The CDR3 sequence is 17 residues long. The CDR3 reads CASSAGQLSSGANVLTF. The CDR3 bases are TGTGCCAGCAGTGCCGGACAGCTAAGCTCTGGGGCCAACGTCCTGACTTTC.

The chain has TRBV5-4 and TRBJ1-4; 7 bases agree with TRBD1. The CDR3 is 15 amino acids. Germline V gene data show CDR1 as SGHNT and CDR2 as YYREEE (reference sequence). J lost 8 bases, V lost 4 bases, and 11 bases had no gene match. CDR3 DNA: TGTGCCAGCAGCCCTACGACAGGGATCAGAGAAAAACTGTTTTTT. This encodes CASSPTTGIREKLFF. Combining the CDR3 with reference TRBV5-4 and TRBJ1-4 gives the whole variable domain ETGVTQSPTHLIKTRGQQVTLRCSSQSGHNTVSWYQQALGQGPQFIFQYYREEENGRGNFPPRFSGLQFPNYSSELNVNALELDDSALYLCASSPTTGIREKLFFGSGTQLSVL.

This chain uses TRBV7-9 with TRBJ2-7, with D possibly TRBD1 on 5 matching bases. The CDR3 totals 12 residues. V was clipped by 4 bases and J by 5 bases, with 9 bases between them. Per germline, CDR1 SEHNR and CDR2 FQNEAQ (reference sequence). This CDR3 is CASSSTQDEQYF. The DNA for the CDR3 is TGTGCCAGCAGCTCCACACAGGACGAGCAGTACTTC.

V and J are TRBV9 and TRBJ2-5; 8 bases are shared with TRBD1. Germline values: CDR1 SGDLS, CDR2 YYNGEE. V gave up 2 bases and J gave up 4 bases; unmatched junction bases: 4. The CDR3 is 14 amino acids. In DNA form, the CDR3 reads TGTGCCAGCAGCGTTCAGGGGGCGGGAGAGACCCAGTACTTC. Protein product: CASSVQGAGETQYF.

The rearrangement links TRBV5-1 to TRBJ2-7, with 12 nucleotides matching TRBD2. Germline V gives CDR1 SGHRS, CDR2 YFSETQ. The CDR3 has 16 amino acids. The ends lost 2 bases at V and 4 bases at J; junction bases unmatched: 7. The CDR3 loop is CASSLTSGGLTYEQYF. The CDR3 coding sequence is TGCGCCAGCAGCTTAACTAGCGGGGGGCTAACGTACGAGCAGTACTTC. The full variable domain, its missing parts supplied by reference TRBV5-1 and TRBJ2-7, is KAGVTQTPRYLIKTRGQQVTLSCSPISGHRSVSWYQQTPGQGLQFLFEYFSETQRNKGNFPGRFSGRQFSNSRSEMNVSTLELGDSALYLCASSLTSGGLTYEQYFGPGTRLTVT.

The V gene is TRBV7-2, the J gene TRBJ1-1; D not certain. The germline V gene has CDR1 SGHTA and CDR2 FQGNSA. The CDR3 extends over 14 amino acids. Between the trimmed V and J ends, which lost 2 bases and 0 bases, there was a span of 7 bases. The CDR3 DNA follows: TGTGCCAGCAGCTTAACAGAATTGAACACTGAAGCTTTCTTT. Its protein is CASSLTELNTEAFF.

The chain joins TRBV11-2 to TRBJ2-7; D not certain. The CDR3 runs to 11 residues. Trimming removed 5 bases from V and 1 base from J, with 3 bases in between. Germline-derived CDR1 and CDR2 are SGHAT and FQNNGV. CDR3 loop: CASSPSYEQYF. The CDR3 coding sequence is TGTGCCAGCAGCCCTTCCTACGAGCAGTACTTC. The entire variable domain, with the rest obtained from reference TRBV11-2 and TRBJ2-7, is as follows: EAGVAQSPRYKIIEKRQSVAFWCNPISGHATLYWYQQILGQGPKLLIQFQNNGVVDDSQLPKDRFSAERLKGVDSTLKIQPAKLEDSAVYLCASSPSYEQYFGPGTRLTVT.

The V gene is TRBV25-1, the J gene TRBJ2-7, with TRBD1 as a possible D gene (5 bases). The CDR3 is 14 amino acids. V lost 2 bases, J lost 0 bases, and 8 bases lay in between. Germline lookup yields CDR1 MGHDK and CDR2 SYGVNS. The CDR3 bases are TGTGCCAGCAGTGAACAGGGTGACTCCTACGAGCAGTACTTC. Protein product: CASSEQGDSYEQYF.

V usage is TRBV30 and J usage is TRBJ1-2; no reliable D call. Germline lookup yields CDR1 GTSNPN and CDR2 SVGIG (reference sequence). V lost 2 bases and J lost 4, with 11 bases in between. The CDR3 has 13 residues. The CDR3 DNA is TGTGCCTGGAGTCAGAGGCGCGGCTATGGCTACACCTTC. Residues: CAWSQRRGYGYTF.

V gene TRBV4-3 combines with J gene TRBJ2-2; no reliable D call. Trimming removed 0 bases at V and 3 bases at J, with 14 bases between. The length of the CDR3 is 17 residues. The germline gives CDR1 LGHNA, CDR2 YSLEER. The CDR3 DNA follows: TGCGCCAGCAGCCAAGACGATCTGACACAAGACACCGGGGAGCTGTTTTTT. It specifies CASSQDDLTQDTGELFF.

The chain employs TRBV7-6 and TRBJ1-2; D is undetermined. This CDR3 region has 17 residues. Germline values: CDR1 SGHVS, CDR2 FNYEAQ. The ends were cut back, 1 base at V and 4 bases at J, with 19 bases in the middle. As DNA, the CDR3 is TGTGCCAGCAGCTTAGAGGCGGGTTGGGGTGAGGGCTATGGCTACACCTTC. It yields the protein CASSLEAGWGEGYGYTF.